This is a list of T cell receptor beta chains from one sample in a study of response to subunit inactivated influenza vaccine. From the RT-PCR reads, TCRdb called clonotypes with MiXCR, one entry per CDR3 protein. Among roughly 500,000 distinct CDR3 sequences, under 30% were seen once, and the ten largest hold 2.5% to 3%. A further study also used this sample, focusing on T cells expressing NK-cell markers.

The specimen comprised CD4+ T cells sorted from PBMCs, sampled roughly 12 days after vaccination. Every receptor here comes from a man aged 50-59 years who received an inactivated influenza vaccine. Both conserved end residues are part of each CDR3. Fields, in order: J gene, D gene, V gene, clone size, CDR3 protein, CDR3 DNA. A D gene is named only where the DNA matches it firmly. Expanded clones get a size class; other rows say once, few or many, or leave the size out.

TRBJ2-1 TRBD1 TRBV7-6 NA CASSLIPQGNEQFF TGTGCCAGCAGCTTAATCCCACAGGGGAATGAGCAGTTCTTC
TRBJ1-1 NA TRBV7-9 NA CASSLYGEAFF TGTGCCAGCAGCTTATACGGTGAAGCTTTCTTT
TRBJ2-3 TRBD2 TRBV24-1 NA CATSDSTRTGGDTQYF TGTGCCACCAGTGATTCTACTAGAACGGGAGGAGATACGCAGTATTTT
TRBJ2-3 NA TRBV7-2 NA CASSRDSRTDTQYF TGTGCCAGCAGCCGCGACAGTCGCACAGATACGCAGTATTTT
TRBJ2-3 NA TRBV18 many CASSPREDTQYF TGTGCCAGCTCACCCCGTGAAGATACGCAGTATTTT
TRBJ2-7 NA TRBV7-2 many CASSYMDRTYEQYF TGTGCCAGCAGCTACATGGACAGAACCTACGAGCAGTACTTC
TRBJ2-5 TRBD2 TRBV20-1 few CSARDGTSARSSTQYF TGCAGTGCTAGAGATGGGACTAGCGCGAGGTCCTCGACCCAGTACTTC
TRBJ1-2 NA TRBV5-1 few CASSPPPGTNYGYTF TGCGCCAGCAGTCCGCCTCCGGGGACGAACTATGGCTACACCTTC
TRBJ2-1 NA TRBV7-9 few CASSLDPNEQFF TGTGCCAGCAGCTTAGACCCCAATGAGCAGTTCTTC
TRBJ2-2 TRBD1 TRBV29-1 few CSTDRGGIGELFF TGCAGCACGGACAGGGGGGGTATTGGGGAGCTGTTTTTT
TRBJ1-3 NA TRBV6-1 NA CASSQTADTGNTIYF TGTGCCAGCAGTCAGACAGCGGACACCGGAAACACCATATATTTT
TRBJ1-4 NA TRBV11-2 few CASSPNTDNEKLFF TGTGCCAGCAGCCCAAATACAGATAATGAAAAACTGTTTTTT
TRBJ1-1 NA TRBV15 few CATSRAAGLNTEAFF TGTGCCACCAGCAGAGCCGCAGGCTTGAACACTGAAGCTTTCTTT
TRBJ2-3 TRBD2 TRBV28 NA CASSFFGLAGPDTQYF TGTGCCAGCAGTTTCTTCGGACTAGCGGGGCCTGATACGCAGTATTTT
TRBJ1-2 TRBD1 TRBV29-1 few CSARLTGNYGYTF TGCAGCGCGCGACTGACAGGGAACTATGGCTACACCTTC
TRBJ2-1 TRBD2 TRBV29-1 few CSVVRTSANEQFF TGCAGCGTTGTACGGACTAGCGCCAATGAGCAGTTCTTC
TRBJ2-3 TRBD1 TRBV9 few CASSVAGGEGTDTQYF TGTGCCAGCAGCGTAGCAGGGGGAGAAGGCACAGATACGCAGTATTTT